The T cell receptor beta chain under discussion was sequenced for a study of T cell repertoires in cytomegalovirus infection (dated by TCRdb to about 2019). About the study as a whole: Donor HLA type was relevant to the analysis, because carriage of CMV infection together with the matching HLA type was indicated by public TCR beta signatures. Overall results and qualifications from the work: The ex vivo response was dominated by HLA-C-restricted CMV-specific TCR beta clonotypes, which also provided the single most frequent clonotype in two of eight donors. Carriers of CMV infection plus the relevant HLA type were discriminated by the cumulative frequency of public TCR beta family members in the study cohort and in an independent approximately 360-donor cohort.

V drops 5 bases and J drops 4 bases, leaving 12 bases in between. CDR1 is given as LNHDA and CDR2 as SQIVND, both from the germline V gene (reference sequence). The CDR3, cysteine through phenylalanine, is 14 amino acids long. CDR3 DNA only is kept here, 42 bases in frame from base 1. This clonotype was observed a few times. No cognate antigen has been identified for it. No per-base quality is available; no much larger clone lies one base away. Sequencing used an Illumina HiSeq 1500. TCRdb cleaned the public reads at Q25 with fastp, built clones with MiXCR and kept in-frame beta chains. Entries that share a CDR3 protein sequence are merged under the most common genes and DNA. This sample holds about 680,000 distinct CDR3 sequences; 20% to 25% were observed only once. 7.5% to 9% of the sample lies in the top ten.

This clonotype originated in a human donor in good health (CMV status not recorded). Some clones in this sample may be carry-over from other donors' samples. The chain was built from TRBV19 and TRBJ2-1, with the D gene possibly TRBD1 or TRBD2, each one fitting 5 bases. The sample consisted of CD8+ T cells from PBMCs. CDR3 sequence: CASSDRGQYNEQFF. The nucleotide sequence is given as TGTGCCAGTAGTGACCGGGGCCAATACAATGAGCAGTTCTTC.